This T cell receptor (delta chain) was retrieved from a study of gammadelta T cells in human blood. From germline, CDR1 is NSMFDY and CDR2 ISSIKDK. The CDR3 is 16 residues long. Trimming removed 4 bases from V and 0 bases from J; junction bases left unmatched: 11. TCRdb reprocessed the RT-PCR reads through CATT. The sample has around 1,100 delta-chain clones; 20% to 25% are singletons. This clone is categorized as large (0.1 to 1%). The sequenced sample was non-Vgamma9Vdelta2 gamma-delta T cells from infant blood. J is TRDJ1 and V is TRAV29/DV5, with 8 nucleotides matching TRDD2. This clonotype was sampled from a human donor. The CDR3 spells CAALLPTSPHTDKLIF. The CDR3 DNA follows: TGTGCAGCACTTCTTCCTACGTCCCCCCACACCGATAAACTCATCTTT.